This T cell receptor beta chain came from a study of blood T cell repertoires in COVID-19. The CDR3 runs to 16 residues. Germline V gene data show CDR1 as MNHNY and CDR2 as SVGAGI (reference sequence). In terms of age and location, participants ranged from roughly 18 to 100 years and lived in under 30 US areas. TCRdb keeps only in-frame clones here, not all; method: immunoSEQ multiplex PCR. The sample records over 250,000 clones, roughly 86% being singletons. Of note for this clone: The junction differs from germline at one of its ends, possibly a read error.

Sequences were obtained from PBMCs or T cells enriched from blood (not recorded which). The chain carries TRBV6-6 and TRBJ2-1; TRBD1 matches 12 bases. This TCR was recovered from a woman aged 60-75 years who had recovered from COVID-19. CDR3 sequence reads: CASSDSGTGGSNEQFF. CDR3 bases: TGTGCCAGCAGTGACTCCGGGACAGGGGGCTCAAATGAGCAGTTCTTC.